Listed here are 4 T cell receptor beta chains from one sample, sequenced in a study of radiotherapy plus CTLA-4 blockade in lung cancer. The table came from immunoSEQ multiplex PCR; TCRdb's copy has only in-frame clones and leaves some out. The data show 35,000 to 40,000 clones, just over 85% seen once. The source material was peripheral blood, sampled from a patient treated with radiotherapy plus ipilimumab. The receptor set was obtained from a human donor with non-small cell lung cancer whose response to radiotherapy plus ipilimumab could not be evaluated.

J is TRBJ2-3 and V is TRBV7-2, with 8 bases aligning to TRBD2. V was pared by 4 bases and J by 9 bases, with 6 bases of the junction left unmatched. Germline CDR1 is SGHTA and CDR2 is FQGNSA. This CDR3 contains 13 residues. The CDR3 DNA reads TGTGCCAGCAGCTCCAGTCCTAGCGGGACGCAGTATTTT. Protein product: CASSSSPSGTQYF.

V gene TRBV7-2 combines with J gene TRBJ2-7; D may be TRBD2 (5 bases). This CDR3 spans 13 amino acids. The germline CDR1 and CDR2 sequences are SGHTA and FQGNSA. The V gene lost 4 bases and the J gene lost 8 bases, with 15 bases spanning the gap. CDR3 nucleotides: TGTGCCAGCAGCTCGTCAACTAGTTATAAGCAGTACTTC. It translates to CASSSSTSYKQYF.

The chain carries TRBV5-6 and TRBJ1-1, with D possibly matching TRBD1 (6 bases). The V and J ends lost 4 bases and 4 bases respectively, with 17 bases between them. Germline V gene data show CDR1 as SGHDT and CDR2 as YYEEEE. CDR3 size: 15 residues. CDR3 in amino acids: CASSPPWGLGTEAFF. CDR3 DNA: TGTGCCAGCAGCCCACCGTGGGGGCTGGGCACTGAAGCTTTCTTT.

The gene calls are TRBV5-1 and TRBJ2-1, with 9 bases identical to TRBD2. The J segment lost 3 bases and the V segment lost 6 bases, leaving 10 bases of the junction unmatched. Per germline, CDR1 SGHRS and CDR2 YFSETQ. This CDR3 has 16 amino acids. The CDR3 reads CASTNLKAGGYNEQFF. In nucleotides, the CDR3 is TGCGCCAGCACGAACCTCAAAGCGGGAGGCTACAATGAGCAGTTCTTC.